These 28 T cell receptor beta chains share one sample of origin, sequenced in a study of blood T cell repertoires in COVID-19. Profiled with immunoSEQ multiplex PCR; TCRdb holds only in-frame clones, not every one. The sample holds approximately 240,000 clones, approximately 81% seen once. The sequenced material came from peripheral blood. The receptor source for this set is a woman in her sixties who had recovered from COVID-19.

Here the CDR3 DNA reads TGCGCCAGCAGCTTGGTCGGGGGGTTAGCTAATGAAAAACTGTTTTTT. It specifies CASSLVGGLANEKLFF. J is TRBJ1-4 and V is TRBV5-1; D possibly corresponds to TRBD1 (5 bases). Trimming removed 0 bases from V and 3 bases from J, with 12 bases in between. CDR1 and CDR2 (germline): SGHRS, YFSETQ. The CDR3 runs to 16 residues.

This clone was seen only once. The CDR3 DNA is TGTGCCAGCAGCTTAGCCCAGACAGCGATCTCTGGAAACACCATATATTTT. Translated, it gives CASSLAQTAISGNTIYF. V and J are TRBV13 and TRBJ1-3, with a weak D call TRBD1 (5 bases). Germline loops: CDR1 PRHDT, CDR2 FYEKMQ (reference sequence). Trimming removed 1 base at V and 0 bases at J, with 13 bases between. There are 17 residues in the CDR3.

V gene TRBV27 combines with J gene TRBJ2-7, with D tentatively TRBD1 (5 bases). CDR1 is MNHEY, CDR2 SMNVEV, per germline (reference sequence). The V end was cut by 3 bases, the J end by 3 bases, with 12 bases between. The CDR3 consists of 14 residues. The CDR3 is CASSLTLGHYEQYF. CDR3 bases: TGTGCCAGCAGTTTGACCCTTGGACACTACGAGCAGTACTTC.

This sequence joins TRBV19 and TRBJ1-2, with no clear D. The CDR3 runs 15 residues. CDR1 and CDR2 (germline): LNHDA, SQIVND (reference sequence). Trimming removed 4 bases at V and 1 base at J, with 13 bases between. In nucleotides, the CDR3 is TGTGCCAGTAGTACCCCCCTAGGAGATAACTATGGCTACACCTTC. Translating it yields CASSTPLGDNYGYTF.

The gene calls are TRBV18 and TRBJ2-2; tentatively, D is TRBD1 (6 bases). The CDR3 is made up of 14 amino acids. V was cut by 1 base and J by 7 bases, with 10 bases left in between. CDR1 is KGHSH, CDR2 LQKENI, per germline. CDR3 sequence reads: CASSPRTALGELFF. The DNA for the CDR3 is TGTGCCAGCTCACCACGGACAGCCCTCGGGGAGCTGTTTTTT. The complete variable domain, with remaining parts taken from reference TRBV18 and TRBJ2-2, reads NAGVMQNPRHLVRRRGQEARLRCSPMKGHSHVYWYRQLPEEGLKFMVYLQKENIIDESGMPKERFSAEFPKEGPSILRIQQVVRGDSAAYFCASSPRTALGELFFGEGSRLTVL.

This clone was recorded at least ten times. The chain links TRBV5-5 to TRBJ2-3; tentative D call: TRBD2 (7 bases). Trimming removed 0 bases from V and 2 bases from J, with 16 bases in between. Germline CDR1 SGHKS, CDR2 YYEKEE (reference sequence). The CDR3 has 17 amino acids. CDR3 bases: TGTGCCAGCAGCTTGGCGGGGGGCTTGGCGTACACAGATACGCAGTATTTT. Protein: CASSLAGGLAYTDTQYF.

The chain uses TRBV4-1 and TRBJ1-2; 8 bases match TRBD1. The length of the CDR3 is 15 residues. J lost 7 bases, V lost 5 bases, and 12 bases had no gene match. Germline CDR1 reads MGHRA; CDR2 reads YSYEKL. The CDR3 DNA follows: TGCGCCAGCAGCGAACAGGGGGTCGAACCTACTGGCTACACCTTC. Its translation is CASSEQGVEPTGYTF.

J is TRBJ1-1 and V is TRBV4-3, with D tentatively TRBD1 (5 bases). The CDR3 is 15 residues long. Trimming left V 0 bases short and J 0 bases short, with 8 bases between. The germline V gene has CDR1 LGHNA and CDR2 YSLEER. The CDR3 bases are TGCGCCAGCAGCCAAGATCCAGGGCTGAACACTGAAGCTTTCTTT. Protein: CASSQDPGLNTEAFF.

The V gene is TRBV5-1, the J gene TRBJ2-1, with a weak D call TRBD2 (6 bases). This CDR3 is built from 14 residues. V shed 4 bases and J shed 9 bases, with 17 bases lying between them. Germline CDR1 SGHRS, CDR2 YFSETQ. The DNA of the CDR3 is TGCGCCAGCAGCCTGGAGGGCATTGAGGGTGAGCAGTTCTTC. Protein: CASSLEGIEGEQFF.

The genes are TRBV29-1 and TRBJ1-1, with unresolved D. The CDR3 spans 11 residues. V lost 5 bases and J lost 0, with 4 bases in between. Germline CDR1 SQVTM, CDR2 ANQGSEA. CDR3 protein: CSVLVNTEAFF. CDR3 DNA: TGCAGCGTTTTAGTGAACACTGAAGCTTTCTTT. The full variable domain, its missing parts supplied by reference TRBV29-1 and TRBJ1-1, is SAVISQKPSRDICQRGTSLTIQCQVDSQVTMMFWYRQQPGQSLTLIATANQGSEATYESGFVIDKFPISRPNLTFSTLTVSNMSPEDSSIYLCSVLVNTEAFFGQGTRLTVV.

Here the CDR3 reads CASSSDRVFSPLHF. Written as DNA, the CDR3 is TGTGCCAGTTCCTCGGACAGGGTTTTTTCACCCCTCCACTTT. This chain uses TRBV19 with TRBJ1-6, with 8 bases that match TRBD1. Germline values: CDR1 LNHDA, CDR2 SQIVND (reference sequence). CDR3 length equals 14 residues. The V and J ends lost 8 bases and 9 bases, in that order; junction bases with no gene match: 9.

This chain joins TRBV25-1 and TRBJ2-1; no firm D call. The CDR3 has 12 residues. Per the germline V gene, CDR1 is MGHDK and CDR2 is SYGVNS. V was pared by 6 bases and J by 6 bases, with 9 bases between. CDR3 loop: CASSRTGNEQFF. The CDR3 DNA is TGTGCCAGCAGCCGAACCGGCAATGAGCAGTTCTTC.

This chain connects TRBV3-1 (or the pseudogene TRBV3-2) to TRBJ2-1; 9 nucleotides align to TRBD2. Germline loops: CDR1 LGHDT, CDR2 YNNKEL (reference sequence). J lost 7 bases, V lost 2 bases, and 9 bases had no gene match. The CDR3 has 16 amino acids. The CDR3 region is CASSQFRTSGRNEQFF. For the CDR3, the DNA is TGTGCCAGCAGCCAATTTCGTACTAGCGGGCGAAATGAGCAGTTCTTC.

This chain joins TRBV2 and TRBJ1-5; 10 bases match TRBD1. CDR3 length equals 19 residues. Germline CDR1 is SNHLY and CDR2 is FYNNEI. J lost 6 bases, V lost 4 bases, and 18 bases had no gene match. The CDR3 coding sequence is TGTGCCAGCAGTGTACGACTAGACAGGGGGCCATTAGTCGGTCAGCCCCAGCATTTT. Protein sequence: CASSVRLDRGPLVGQPQHF.

V gene TRBV19 combines with J gene TRBJ1-5; D is ambiguous. V was pared by 5 bases and J by 6 bases, with 14 bases between. The CDR3 is 14 residues long. Germline CDR1 is LNHDA and CDR2 is SQIVND (reference sequence). The CDR3 DNA reads as TGTGCCAGTAGTTTAGGATCTCGAGGTCAGCCCCAGCATTTT. Its translation: CASSLGSRGQPQHF.

The J gene is TRBJ2-3, the V gene TRBV30; 10 bases map to TRBD2. Germline assignment: CDR1 GTSNPN and CDR2 SVGIG (reference sequence). The ends lost 3 bases at V and 0 bases at J; junction bases unmatched: 15. The CDR3 consists of 19 residues. In nucleotides, the CDR3 is TGTGCCTGGAGCTACAGACTAGCGGGTTCCTTTATTAGCACAGATACGCAGTATTTT. The encoded protein is CAWSYRLAGSFISTDTQYF.

A few counts support this clone. The V call is TRBV3-1 (or the pseudogene TRBV3-2), the J call TRBJ2-2; 7 nucleotides align to TRBD1. The junction had 18 bases not matched to a gene; V was cut back by 1 base and J by 4 bases. CDR3 length equals 20 residues. Germline CDR1 LGHDT, CDR2 YNNKEL (reference sequence). The CDR3 sequence is CASSQVGQGKKQGITGELFF. CDR3 in DNA: TGTGCCAGCAGCCAAGTTGGTCAGGGTAAAAAACAGGGGATCACCGGGGAGCTGTTTTTT.

V gene TRBV29-1 combines with J gene TRBJ2-3; 8 nucleotides line up with TRBD2. CDR1 SQVTM and CDR2 ANQGSEA come from the germline V gene. V gave up 0 bases and J gave up 3 bases; unmatched junction bases: 14. The CDR3 extends over 18 amino acids. In DNA, the CDR3 is TGCAGCGTTGAAGATCTTATCGGGAGTAGCGGGGTAACAGATACGCAGTATTTT. Translating gives CSVEDLIGSSGVTDTQYF.

The genes are TRBV5-1 and TRBJ2-3; D uncertain. The CDR3 consists of 13 residues. The germline V gene has CDR1 SGHRS and CDR2 YFSETQ. Trimming shortened V by 2 bases and J by 0 bases, and 4 bases separated the two germline ends. The CDR3 loop reads CASSLISTDTQYF. The CDR3 DNA reads as TGCGCCAGCAGCTTAATAAGCACAGATACGCAGTATTTT.

CDR3 nucleotides: TGTGCCAGCCACGTGGGGGGAGGAAACACCATATATTTT. It encodes CASHVGGGNTIYF. The chain employs TRBV7-2 and TRBJ1-3, with a weak D call TRBD1 (5 bases). Germline V CDR1 and CDR2: SGHTA, FQGNSA. V was trimmed by 8 bases and J by 4 bases, leaving 12 bases between them. The CDR3 loop spans 13 amino acids.

The chain joins TRBV7-8 to TRBJ1-1; D is unclear. V gave up 3 bases and J gave up 0 bases, with 11 bases separating them. The CDR3 length is 15 residues. Germline-derived CDR1 and CDR2 are SGHVS and FQNEAQ. CDR3 loop: CASSFTQNMNTEAFF. The CDR3 DNA follows: TGTGCCAGCAGCTTTACCCAGAACATGAACACTGAAGCTTTCTTT.

J is TRBJ2-3 and V is TRBV13, with D perhaps matching TRBD2 (5 bases). Germline V gene data show CDR1 as PRHDT and CDR2 as FYEKMQ (reference sequence). Trimming shortened V by 5 bases and J by 5 bases, and 17 bases separated the two germline ends. The CDR3 covers 15 residues. The CDR3 region is CASSPGGGRGDTQYF. Here the CDR3 DNA reads TGTGCCAGCAGCCCCGGAGGCGGGCGTGGAGATACGCAGTATTTT.

This chain links TRBV5-1 with TRBJ2-3, with TRBD2 matching over 15 bases. Germline CDR1 and CDR2: SGHRS and YFSETQ. The J segment lost 6 bases and the V segment lost 4 bases, leaving 3 bases of the junction unmatched. The CDR3 is made up of 15 amino acids. The CDR3 DNA reads as TGCGCCAGCAGCATAGGGACTAGCGGGGGGGATACGCAGTATTTT. Amino acid sequence: CASSIGTSGGDTQYF.

This clone was picked up a small number of times. The rearrangement links TRBV10-1 to TRBJ1-1; D is possibly TRBD1 (6 bases). Trimming stripped 7 bases from V and 4 bases from J, with 25 bases between. This CDR3 is 17 amino acids long. Germline V CDR1 and CDR2: WNHNN, SYGVQD (reference sequence). The CDR3: CASKTPSRTGNSTEAFF. The DNA for the CDR3 is TGCGCCAGCAAAACCCCTTCCAGAACAGGGAATAGCACTGAAGCTTTCTTT.

The V gene is TRBV5-8, the J gene TRBJ1-2; a possible D gene is TRBD1 (6 bases). With 2 bases removed from V and 7 bases from J, the gap between germline ends came to 12 bases. Germline V gene data show CDR1 as SGHTS and CDR2 as YDEGEE. The CDR3 has 13 residues. CDR3 nucleotide sequence: TGTGCCAGCAGCTTTCGACAGGATCTTGGCTACACCTTC. Its protein product is CASSFRQDLGYTF.

The V call is TRBV27, the J call TRBJ2-2; 7 bases map to TRBD1. Trimming at V came to 5 bases and at J to 7 bases, leaving 7 bases not matched to a gene. The CDR3 totals 14 residues. Per germline, CDR1 MNHEY and CDR2 SMNVEV (reference sequence). The CDR3 bases are TGTGCCAGCAGTACCTTGGGACAGATCGGGGAGCTGTTTTTT. Translating it yields CASSTLGQIGELFF.

This CDR3 reads CASSQDPGRASYGYTF. CDR3 DNA sequence: TGTGCCAGCAGCCAAGATCCGGGCAGGGCCAGCTATGGCTACACCTTC. The chain couples TRBV4-2 to TRBJ1-2; TRBD1 might be the D (5 bases). This CDR3 contains 16 residues. Germline-derived CDR1 and CDR2 are LGHNA and YNFKEQ. Deletions cut 0 bases from V and 4 bases from J, with 15 bases between.

The V and J genes are TRBV30 and TRBJ2-1; 8 nucleotides line up with TRBD2. The CDR3 covers 16 residues. J lost 4 bases, V lost 1 base, and 9 bases had no gene match. Germline lookup yields CDR1 GTSNPN and CDR2 SVGIG (reference sequence). This CDR3 reads CAWSGASGGLYNEQFF. CDR3 DNA: TGTGCCTGGAGTGGAGCGAGCGGGGGCCTTTACAATGAGCAGTTCTTC.